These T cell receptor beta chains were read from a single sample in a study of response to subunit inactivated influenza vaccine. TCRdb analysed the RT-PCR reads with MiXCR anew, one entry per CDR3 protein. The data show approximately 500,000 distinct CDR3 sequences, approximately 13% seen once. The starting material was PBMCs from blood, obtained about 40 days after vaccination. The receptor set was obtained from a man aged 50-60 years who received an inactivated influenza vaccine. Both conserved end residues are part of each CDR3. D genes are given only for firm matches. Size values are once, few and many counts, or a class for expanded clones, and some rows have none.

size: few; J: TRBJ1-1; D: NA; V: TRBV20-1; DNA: TGCAGAGTCGACAGTCACATGAACACTGAAGCTTTCTTT; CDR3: CRVDSHMNTEAFF
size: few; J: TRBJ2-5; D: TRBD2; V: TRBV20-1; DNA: TGCAGTGCTAGAGTTTTAGCGGGGGAAGGGGGGATGACCCAGTACTTC; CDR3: CSARVLAGEGGMTQYF
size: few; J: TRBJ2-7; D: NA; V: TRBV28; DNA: TGTGCCAGCAGTTCCGTTAACTACGAGCAGTACTTC; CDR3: CASSSVNYEQYF
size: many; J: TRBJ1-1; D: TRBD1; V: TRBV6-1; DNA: TGTGCCAGCAGGAAACAGGGGTTAACTGAAGCTTTCTTT; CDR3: CASRKQGLTEAFF
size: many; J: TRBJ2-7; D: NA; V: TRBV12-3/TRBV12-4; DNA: TGTGCCAGCCGAGGACCCCGCGGAGACGAGCAGTACTTC; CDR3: CASRGPRGDEQYF
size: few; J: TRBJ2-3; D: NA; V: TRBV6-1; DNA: TGTGCCAGCAGCCGAATTAGAGCTGTCACGAGCACAGATACGCAGTATTTT; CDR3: CASSRIRAVTSTDTQYF
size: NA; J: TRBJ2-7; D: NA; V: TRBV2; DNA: TGTGCCAGCAGTGGGCGGGACAGAGTTTCCTACGAGCAGTACTTC; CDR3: CASSGRDRVSYEQYF
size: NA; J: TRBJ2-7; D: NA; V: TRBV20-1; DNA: TGCAGTGCTAGAGATGAACAGGGCTACGAGCAGTACTTC; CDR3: CSARDEQGYEQYF
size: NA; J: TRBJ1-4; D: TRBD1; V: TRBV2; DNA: TGTGCCAGCAGTTACAGGGGCCAGGGTGAAAAACTGTTTTTT; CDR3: CASSYRGQGEKLFF
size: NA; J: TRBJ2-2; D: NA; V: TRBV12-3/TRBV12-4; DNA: TGTGCCAGCAGTTTAGGTGCAGGGGAGACCGGGGAGCTGTTTTTT; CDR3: CASSLGAGETGELFF
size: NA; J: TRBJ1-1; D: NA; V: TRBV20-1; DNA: TGCAGTGCGCGACCTACAGGGTTCATGAACACTGAAGCTTTCTTT; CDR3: CSARPTGFMNTEAFF